The text below deals with one T cell receptor beta chain. Authors' analysis steps: Cell counts per sample came from amplifying reference gene primers. Clones were read by immunoSEQ multiplex PCR, and TCRdb kept only the in-frame ones, dropping some. The V and J calls and clone size were taken over from that table, and D and trimming were inferred from the DNA. The data contain around 100,000 clones, roughly 90% of them seen just once; the ten biggest clones take up roughly 6%. These data come from a study of blood T cell repertoires in COVID-19. Looking at the study overall: PBMCs, B-cell-depleted T cells, or T cells were the source of the cDNA or gDNA that made up the material.

The trim removed 4 bases at V and 2 bases at J, leaving 6 bases unmatched. The germline gives CDR1 SGHRS, CDR2 YFSETQ. The CDR3 sequence is 15 residues long. The sequenced sample consisted of peripheral blood. The chain carries TRBV5-1 and TRBJ1-5; 7 nucleotides agree with TRBD1. This receptor was identified in a human donor in a cohort sampled during active COVID-19. In DNA form, the CDR3 reads TGCGCCAGCAGCGTTACTACAGGGGGCAATCAGCCCCAGCATTTT. Protein sequence: CASSVTTGGNQPQHF.